The source of this T cell receptor beta chain is a study of T-cell reconstitution after alpha-beta-depleted transplantation in children. Points from the study as a whole: Several hundred rapidly expanded clones from non-depleted graft cells reportedly supplied alpha-beta T cells about two months post-transplant.

Preparation of the TCRbeta library was carried out with unique molecular identifiers. In TCRdb, the PCR reads were re-called with MiXCR into one record per CDR3 protein. The table shows fewer than 350,000 distinct CDR3 sequences, with 11% occurring only once. The table lists this clonotype with many counts. The antigen is unknown. The V and J ends lost 2 bases and 5 bases respectively, with 15 bases between them. CDR1 is SGHTA and CDR2 is FQGNSA in the germline V gene. The CDR3 sequence is 15 residues long. This TCR derives from a male patient aged 2 to 9 who had a stem cell transplant for chronic granulomatous disease, so the T cells may come from the graft donor. Material: peripheral blood, obtained 180 days after TCRalphabeta/CD19-depleted stem cell transplant. The genes are TRBV7-2 and TRBJ1-1, with D unclear. The DNA of the CDR3 is TGTGCCAGCAGCTTATACGGGCCCGGGAGGACTGAAGCTTTCTTT. This sequence encodes CASSLYGPGRTEAFF.